One sample yielded the 22 T cell receptor beta chains listed below, sequenced in a study of immune evolution from preneoplasia to lung adenocarcinoma (dated by TCRdb to the early 2020s). Library method: the immunoSEQ multiplex PCR assay. TCRdb mirrors the immuneACCESS table, restricted to in-frame sequences. Some clones are absent from its copies; in checked studies, under half trace to an unresolved V gene, and the reason for the others is unknown. This sample gives 7,500 to 9,500 clones in total; about 78% of them show up just once. The top ten hold about 9.2% of the sample. The sequencing sample was made of FFPE minimally invasive lung adenocarcinoma tissue. The sample's cell subset or site, from its label and the paper: micro-invasive lung adenocarcinoma (MIA). These receptors came from a donor at least 70 years old with lung adenocarcinoma.

V usage is TRBV28 and J usage is TRBJ2-7; unclear D gene. Germline V gene sequence: CDR1 MDHEN, CDR2 SYDVKM. The V end lost 1 base, the J end lost 0 bases, and 13 bases lay between the germline ends. This CDR3 comprises 16 residues. As DNA, the CDR3 is TGTGCCAGCAGTTTATTGGTCAGCCTAAGCTCCTACGAGCAGTACTTC. It is translated as CASSLLVSLSSYEQYF.

V is TRBV11-2 and J is TRBJ2-1; no definite D call. Per the germline V gene, CDR1 is SGHAT and CDR2 is FQNNGV. V was pared by 5 bases and J by 4 bases, with 9 bases between. This CDR3 region has 13 residues. The CDR3 here is CASSPTFYNEQFF. DNA for the CDR3: TGTGCCAGCAGCCCTACTTTTTACAATGAGCAGTTCTTC.

V and J are TRBV28 and TRBJ2-7, with D unclear. The CDR3 loop spans 13 amino acids. The germline CDR1 and CDR2 sequences are MDHEN and SYDVKM. With 8 bases removed from V and 4 bases from J, the gap between germline ends came to 15 bases. The CDR3: CASAHRHRYEQYF. The CDR3 DNA reads TGTGCCAGCGCCCACCGTCACAGATACGAGCAGTACTTC.

This clone has just a few counts. The chain uses TRBV13 and TRBJ1-1, with D unclear. CDR3 size: 13 residues. V lost 3 bases, J lost 7 bases, and 12 bases lay in between. The germline V gene has CDR1 PRHDT and CDR2 FYEKMQ (reference sequence). The CDR3 DNA sequence: TGTGCCAGCAGCTTGAGAAGACGGATTGAAGCTTTCTTT. Amino acids: CASSLRRRIEAFF.

V gene TRBV28 combines with J gene TRBJ1-1; tentatively, D is TRBD1 (6 bases). The CDR3 totals 13 residues. Trimming took off 3 bases at V and 6 bases at J, with 11 bases between the two ends. Germline CDR1 MDHEN, CDR2 SYDVKM. The CDR3 loop reads CASSLTGIAEAFF. The CDR3 DNA sequence: TGTGCCAGCAGTTTGACAGGAATCGCTGAAGCTTTCTTT.

V is TRBV5-1 and J is TRBJ2-5; maybe TRBD2 (6 bases). CDR3 size: 14 residues. The germline CDR1 and CDR2 sequences are SGHRS and YFSETQ. V lost 2 bases and J lost 4, with 12 bases in between. CDR3 protein: CASSFEGLRETQYF. The CDR3, as DNA: TGCGCCAGCAGCTTTGAGGGACTTAGAGAGACCCAGTACTTC. The full variable domain, in which reference TRBV5-1 and TRBJ2-5 provide the parts outside the CDR3, is KAGVTQTPRYLIKTRGQQVTLSCSPISGHRSVSWYQQTPGQGLQFLFEYFSETQRNKGNFPGRFSGRQFSNSRSEMNVSTLELGDSALYLCASSFEGLRETQYFGPGTRLLVL.

The rearrangement joins TRBV7-8 to TRBJ2-5; 8 bases align to TRBD1. The trim removed 5 bases at V and 1 base at J, leaving 12 bases unmatched. The CDR3 has 17 amino acids. Germline V lookup: CDR1 SGHVS, CDR2 FQNEAQ. CDR3 sequence reads: CASSLESRDRIQETQYF. As DNA, the CDR3 is TGTGCCAGCAGCCTCGAATCCCGGGACAGGATCCAAGAGACCCAGTACTTC.

This rearrangement joins TRBV11-1 to TRBJ1-1; no clear D gene. The CDR3 is made up of 13 amino acids. Germline lookup yields CDR1 SGHAT and CDR2 FQDESV (reference sequence). V was trimmed by 1 base and J by 8 bases, leaving 11 bases between them. The CDR3 DNA sequence: TGTGCCAGCAGCTTAGTGGCGGAGGCAGAAGCTTTCTTT. This codes for CASSLVAEAEAFF.

In DNA form, the CDR3 reads TGCGCCAGCAGTGAGTCGAAGTCAGGAGGGGGAGATACGCAGTATTTT. Translation gives CASSESKSGGGDTQYF. This chain uses TRBV10-1 with TRBJ2-3; tentatively, D is TRBD1 or TRBD2 (6 bases each). V shed 0 bases and J shed 5 bases, with 15 bases lying between them. Per the germline V gene, CDR1 is WNHNN and CDR2 is SYGVQD (reference sequence). The CDR3 has 16 residues.

By share of the sample, this clone is medium-sized. V usage is TRBV5-1 and J usage is TRBJ1-1; weak D call: TRBD1 (5 bases). The CDR3 is made up of 14 amino acids. V shed 0 bases and J shed 4 bases, with 10 bases lying between them. Per germline, CDR1 SGHRS and CDR2 YFSETQ. CDR3 DNA: TGCGCCAGCAGCTTGGGCGGGGGGAGCACTGAAGCTTTCTTT. Protein: CASSLGGGSTEAFF.

The V and J genes are TRBV5-6 and TRBJ2-7; TRBD2 might be the D (6 bases). The CDR3 consists of 15 residues. V was pared by 0 bases and J by 1 base, with 11 bases between. Germline CDR1 reads SGHDT; CDR2 reads YYEEEE. The CDR3 loop is CASSLGQGLSYEQYF. CDR3 bases: TGTGCCAGCAGCTTGGGGCAGGGACTTTCCTACGAGCAGTACTTC.

CDR3 loop: CASSLVRASGRFNEQFF. DNA of the CDR3: TGTGCCAGCAGCTTAGTGAGGGCTAGCGGGAGGTTTAATGAGCAGTTCTTC. The chain recombines TRBV7-9 with TRBJ2-1, with 11 bases lining up with TRBD2. This CDR3 is built from 17 residues. The germline V gene encodes CDR1 SEHNR and CDR2 FQNEAQ (reference sequence). Trimming took 1 base from V and 7 from J; bases not matched to a gene: 9.

The rearrangement joins TRBV7-2 to TRBJ2-5; the match to TRBD2 covers 9 bases. This CDR3 has 14 residues. Germline trimming cut 7 bases from V and 2 bases from J; bases unmatched to any gene: 5. Looked up from germline, CDR1 is SGHTA and CDR2 is FQGNSA. CDR3 nucleotides: TGTGCCAGCACCTTGACTAGCGGACAAGAGACCCAGTACTTC. Residues: CASTLTSGQETQYF.

The chain couples TRBV7-6 to TRBJ2-2; D uncertain. The ends were cut back, 4 bases at V and 6 bases at J, with 12 bases in the middle. Germline CDR1 is SGHVS and CDR2 is FNYEAQ. This CDR3 is 14 amino acids long. Here the CDR3 reads CASSWGNGAGELFF. DNA of the CDR3: TGTGCCAGCAGCTGGGGTAATGGGGCCGGGGAGCTGTTTTTT. Full variable domain (remainder filled in from reference TRBV7-6 and TRBJ2-2): GAGVSQSPRYKVTKRGQDVALRCDPISGHVSLYWYRQALGQGPEFLTYFNYEAQQDKSGLPNDRFSAERPEGSISTLTIQRTEQRDSAMYRCASSWGNGAGELFFGEGSRLTVL.

J is TRBJ2-7 and V is TRBV6-5; possibly TRBD1 or TRBD2 for D (5 bases each). Between the trimmed V and J ends, which lost 3 bases and 2 bases, there was a span of 11 bases. The CDR3 covers 14 residues. The germline gives CDR1 MNHEY, CDR2 SVGAGI. CDR3 sequence: CASSYRDVAYEQYF. CDR3 nucleotides: TGTGCCAGCAGTTATCGGGACGTAGCCTACGAGCAGTACTTC.

The V call is TRBV19, the J call TRBJ1-5; D is possibly TRBD1 (6 bases). This CDR3 has 13 amino acids. The germline gives CDR1 LNHDA, CDR2 SQIVND (reference sequence). V lost 10 bases, J lost 5 bases, and 15 bases lay in between. The CDR3 region has the DNA TGTGCCACAAATGGGCCAGGGGATCAGCCCCAGCATTTT. Translated: CATNGPGDQPQHF.

This clone was detected a few times. Other DNA sequences within the sample encode an identical CDR3. The chain carries TRBV2 and TRBJ1-4; no definite D call. The CDR3 consists of 12 residues. The V end was cut by 11 bases, the J end by 4 bases, with 11 bases between. Looked up from germline, CDR1 is SNHLY and CDR2 is FYNNEI. CDR3 loop: CACREGNEKLFF. The CDR3, as DNA: TGTGCCTGTCGGGAGGGTAATGAAAAACTGTTTTTT. Together with reference TRBV2 and TRBJ1-4, the CDR3 gives the full variable domain: EPEVTQTPSHQVTQMGQEVILRCVPISNHLYFYWYRQILGQKVEFLVSFYNNEISEKSEIFDDQFSVERPDGSNFTLKIRSTKLEDSAMYFCACREGNEKLFFGSGTQLSVL.

V and J are TRBV5-5 and TRBJ2-7; maybe TRBD2 (6 bases). V shed 0 bases and J shed 0 bases, with 10 bases lying between them. This CDR3 contains 15 residues. Germline-derived CDR1 and CDR2 are SGHKS and YYEKEE (reference sequence). The CDR3: CASSLVAGSSYEQYF. Here the CDR3 DNA reads TGTGCCAGCAGCTTGGTGGCGGGGAGCTCCTACGAGCAGTACTTC.

The chain is built from TRBV27 and TRBJ2-5; 12 bases agree with TRBD2. This CDR3 region has 18 residues. V was pared by 5 bases and J by 0 bases, with 10 bases of the junction left unmatched. Germline CDR1 is MNHEY and CDR2 is SMNVEV (reference sequence). DNA of the CDR3: TGTGCCAGCAGTACCTGGACTAGCGGGATTGGGTACCAAGAGACCCAGTACTTC. Amino acids: CASSTWTSGIGYQETQYF.

V gene TRBV19 combines with J gene TRBJ2-1; 9 bases are a match to TRBD2. The germline CDR1 and CDR2 sequences are LNHDA and SQIVND (reference sequence). This CDR3 comprises 15 residues. J gave up 3 bases and V 7 bases, and 7 bases lay outside the gene matches. The CDR3 DNA reads as TGTGCCAGTAAAGGCATAGCGGGGGACTACAATGAGCAGTTCTTC. This encodes CASKGIAGDYNEQFF. The complete variable domain, with remaining parts taken from reference TRBV19 and TRBJ2-1, reads DGGITQSPKYLFRKEGQNVTLSCEQNLNHDAMYWYRQDPGQGLRLIYYSQIVNDFQKGDIAEGYSVSREKKESFPLTVTSAQKNPTAFYLCASKGIAGDYNEQFFGPGTRLTVL.

The table lists this clone with a few counts. The rearrangement uses TRBV11-1 and TRBJ2-2; no firm D call. The CDR3 runs 16 residues. Germline CDR1 SGHAT, CDR2 FQDESV (reference sequence). V was pared by 1 base and J by 7 bases, with 16 bases between. The CDR3 DNA follows: TGTGCCAGCAGCTTAGTTCCCTCTACACGTGGCGGGGAGCTGTTTTTT. The encoded protein is CASSLVPSTRGGELFF.

This chain joins TRBV21-1 and TRBJ2-3. TRBV21-1 is termed a pseudogene. This CDR3 is built from 15 residues. CDR3 sequence (DNA): TGTGCCAGCAGCAGTCCGGGCCAAGACCCAGATACGCAGTATTTT. Protein sequence: CASSSPGQDPDTQYF.